The 20 T cell receptor beta chains below were found in one sample sequenced in a study of cytomegalovirus exposure and HLA in healthy donors. The PCR ran on 60 Vbeta and 13 Jbeta primers. Clones were read by immunoSEQ multiplex PCR, and TCRdb kept only the in-frame ones, dropping some. The repertoire includes about 150,000 clones, approximately 80% of them detected once, and around 3.6% sits in the top ten. The sequenced sample was PBMCs. The receptors derive from a woman between 40 and 50 years old in good health and CMV-seronegative.

The chain has TRBV5-1 and TRBJ1-1; maybe TRBD1 (6 bases). The CDR3 has 20 amino acids. Per the germline V gene, CDR1 is SGHRS and CDR2 is YFSETQ. V was trimmed by 0 bases and J by 6 bases, leaving 30 bases between them. CDR3 in amino acids: CASSLEVGGFATGKSAEAFF. As DNA, the CDR3 is TGCGCCAGCAGCTTGGAGGTCGGGGGGTTCGCGACAGGAAAAAGCGCTGAAGCTTTCTTT. The full variable domain, with the rest looked up from reference TRBV5-1 and TRBJ1-1, is KAGVTQTPRYLIKTRGQQVTLSCSPISGHRSVSWYQQTPGQGLQFLFEYFSETQRNKGNFPGRFSGRQFSNSRSEMNVSTLELGDSALYLCASSLEVGGFATGKSAEAFFGQGTRLTVV.

The chain employs TRBV28 and TRBJ1-1, with TRBD1 matching 8 bases. The germline CDR1 and CDR2 sequences are MDHEN and SYDVKM. There are 14 residues in the CDR3. The V gene end was trimmed by 6 bases and the J gene end by 3 bases; junction bases not matched to a gene: 6. The CDR3, as DNA: TGTGCCAGCAGCCCAGGGGGCGCGGACACTGAAGCTTTCTTT. Its protein is CASSPGGADTEAFF. Using reference TRBV28 and TRBJ1-1 for the parts outside the CDR3, the full variable domain is DVKVTQSSRYLVKRTGEKVFLECVQDMDHENMFWYRQDPGLGLRLIYFSYDVKMKEKGDIPEGYSVSREKKERFSLILESASTNQTSMYLCASSPGGADTEAFFGQGTRLTVV.

The chain links TRBV29-1 to TRBJ2-1, with D perhaps matching TRBD1 (5 bases). Germline V gene sequence: CDR1 SQVTM, CDR2 ANQGSEA. CDR3 length: 13 amino acids. Trimming removed 0 bases at V and 6 bases at J, with 9 bases between. CDR3 sequence: CSVEDGATNEQFF. As DNA, the CDR3 is TGCAGCGTTGAAGATGGGGCCACCAATGAGCAGTTCTTC.

The rearrangement uses TRBV19 and TRBJ1-1, with TRBD1 identical over 10 bases. Germline CDR1 is LNHDA and CDR2 is SQIVND (reference sequence). J was trimmed by 1 base and V by 5 bases; bases with no gene match: 10. This CDR3 spans 17 amino acids. For the CDR3, the DNA is TGTGCCAGTAGTCGCCGGGACAGGGGCTCGGGGAACACTGAAGCTTTCTTT. Residues: CASSRRDRGSGNTEAFF. Drawing the rest from reference TRBV19 and TRBJ1-1, the complete variable domain is DGGITQSPKYLFRKEGQNVTLSCEQNLNHDAMYWYRQDPGQGLRLIYYSQIVNDFQKGDIAEGYSVSREKKESFPLTVTSAQKNPTAFYLCASSRRDRGSGNTEAFFGQGTRLTVV.

The chain joins TRBV4-2 to TRBJ1-5; the D gene is possibly TRBD1 (5 bases). V gave up 4 bases and J gave up 4 bases, with 14 bases separating them. CDR1 is LGHNA, CDR2 YNFKEQ, per germline. The length of the CDR3 is 15 residues. The CDR3 loop reads CASSLRAGENQPQHF. CDR3 coding DNA: TGTGCCAGCAGCCTGAGGGCGGGGGAGAATCAGCCCCAGCATTTT.

The chain combines TRBV27 with TRBJ2-5; unclear D gene. The CDR3 is made up of 13 amino acids. Trimming removed 5 bases at V and 4 bases at J, with 11 bases between. Germline V lookup: CDR1 MNHEY, CDR2 SMNVEV (reference sequence). The CDR3: CASSLRVAETQYF. CDR3 coding DNA: TGTGCCAGCAGTCTACGGGTCGCAGAGACCCAGTACTTC.

The rearrangement links TRBV30 to TRBJ1-5; D uncertain. In germline, CDR1 is GTSNPN, CDR2 SVGIG (reference sequence). The CDR3 loop spans 12 amino acids. V was clipped by 5 bases and J by 11 bases, with 16 bases between them. CDR3 amino acids: CAWAPVGGAQHF. DNA for the CDR3: TGTGCCTGGGCCCCCGTGGGCGGGGCCCAGCATTTT.

J is TRBJ1-2 and V is TRBV7-9, with 9 bases identical to TRBD1. This CDR3 is built from 16 residues. The V and J ends lost 2 bases and 3 bases, in that order; junction bases with no gene match: 7. The germline CDR1 and CDR2 sequences are SEHNR and FQNEAQ (reference sequence). The chain's CDR3 is CASSLLDRDRDYGYTF. The CDR3 DNA sequence: TGTGCCAGCAGCTTACTTGACCGGGACAGGGACTATGGCTACACCTTC.

This chain joins TRBV11-3 and TRBJ2-7, with 9 positions matching TRBD2. The germline V gene encodes CDR1 SGHNT and CDR2 YENEEA. The V segment lost 6 bases and the J segment 5 bases; nucleotides outside the gene matches: 8. The CDR3 covers 14 residues. CDR3 in amino acids: CASSSLAGAHEQYF. For the CDR3, the DNA is TGTGCCAGCAGTTCCTTAGCGGGAGCCCACGAGCAGTACTTC.

The genes are TRBV7-2 and TRBJ2-7, with 7 bases lining up with TRBD2. V lost 5 bases to trimming and J lost 4 bases; unmatched junction nucleotides: 8. Germline CDR1 SGHTA, CDR2 FQGNSA. The CDR3 has 14 amino acids. The CDR3 protein is CASSPGGSKYEQYF. The CDR3, as DNA: TGTGCCAGCAGCCCGGGGGGTAGCAAATACGAGCAGTACTTC.

The chain links TRBV4-2 to TRBJ2-3; D is ambiguous. This CDR3 has 13 amino acids. Germline V lookup: CDR1 LGHNA, CDR2 YNFKEQ. Trimming removed 1 base from V and 4 bases from J, with 6 bases in between. The chain's CDR3 is CASSQGAPDTQYF. In DNA, the CDR3 is TGTGCCAGCAGCCAAGGGGCCCCAGATACGCAGTATTTT.

V usage is TRBV6-1 and J usage is TRBJ2-2; D uncertain. V was pared by 2 bases and J by 6 bases, with 10 bases between. CDR1 and CDR2 from the germline V gene are MNHNS and SASEGT. CDR3 length: 14 amino acids. The CDR3 nucleotides are TGTGCCAGCAGTGAAATAACGGTGGCCGGGGAGCTGTTTTTT. It yields the protein CASSEITVAGELFF.

The chain recombines TRBV6-5 with TRBJ2-7; TRBD2 matches 8 bases. V lost 7 bases and J lost 1; bases outside the gene matches: 9. This CDR3 spans 15 amino acids. The germline gives CDR1 MNHEY, CDR2 SVGAGI. CDR3 nucleotide sequence: TGTGCCAGCACCCGAGGGAGCGGGGGTTCCTACGAGCAGTACTTC. Translation: CASTRGSGGSYEQYF.

V usage is TRBV6-5 and J usage is TRBJ1-1; possible D gene TRBD1, 6 bases. CDR3 length: 13 amino acids. Germline CDR1 and CDR2: MNHEY and SVGAGI. V was shortened by 0 bases and J by 10 bases, with 12 bases between the two germline ends. The CDR3 nucleotides read TGTGCCAGCAGTTACTCGACGGGGACATCAGCTTTCTTT. This encodes CASSYSTGTSAFF.

The V and J genes are TRBV19 and TRBJ1-1; D remains ambiguous. Germline V lookup: CDR1 LNHDA, CDR2 SQIVND (reference sequence). V shed 2 bases and J shed 9 bases, with 13 bases lying between them. This CDR3 has 13 amino acids. The CDR3 region is CASSITATPKAFF. DNA for the CDR3: TGTGCCAGTAGTATAACAGCTACCCCAAAAGCTTTCTTT.

This clone has just a few counts. The V call is TRBV5-7, the J call TRBJ1-5, with TRBD1 matching 8 bases. TRBV5-7 is assigned to the ORF class and has an uncertain function. With 7 bases clipped from V and 0 bases from J, the junction kept 9 bases outside the gene matches. The CDR3 is 16 residues long. For the CDR3, the DNA is TGTGCCAGCGGACGGACAGGGACGGCTAGCAATCAGCCCCAGCATTTT. Encoded protein: CASGRTGTASNQPQHF.

The rearrangement joins TRBV4-1 to TRBJ1-5, with 9 bases aligning to TRBD1. This CDR3 contains 16 residues. Looked up from germline, CDR1 is MGHRA and CDR2 is YSYEKL. With V trimmed by 5 bases and J by 1 base, 6 bases remained unmatched. CDR3 nucleotides: TGCGCCAGCAGCAACGCAGGACAGGGGAGCAATCAGCCCCAGCATTTT. This sequence encodes CASSNAGQGSNQPQHF.

The chain recombines TRBV10-2 with TRBJ2-3, with TRBD1 matching over 11 bases. Germline lookup yields CDR1 WSHSY and CDR2 SAAADI. CDR3 length: 15 amino acids. After removal of 4 bases from V and 2 bases from J, the junction contained 2 bases not matched to a gene. In nucleotides, the CDR3 is TGCGCCAGCAGTGGGGACAGGGGGTTCACAGATACGCAGTATTTT. This translates into CASSGDRGFTDTQYF.

The DNA for the CDR3 is TGTGCCATCAGTGGGGAGGGGACCGGGGAGCTGTTTTTT. This sequence encodes CAISGEGTGELFF. J is TRBJ2-2 and V is TRBV10-3, with 7 bases that match TRBD2. CDR1 is ENHRY and CDR2 is SYGVKD in the germline V gene. V shed 4 bases and J 5 bases; nucleotides not matched to a gene: 1. The CDR3 runs to 13 residues.

The V call is TRBV30, the J call TRBJ1-6, with D possibly matching TRBD1 (5 bases). The CDR3 totals 13 residues. The V end was cut by 3 bases, the J end by 4 bases, with 7 bases between. The germline V gene has CDR1 GTSNPN and CDR2 SVGIG (reference sequence). The CDR3 DNA is TGTGCCTGGAGAGGGGTTTATAATTCACCCCTCCACTTT. Protein product: CAWRGVYNSPLHF.